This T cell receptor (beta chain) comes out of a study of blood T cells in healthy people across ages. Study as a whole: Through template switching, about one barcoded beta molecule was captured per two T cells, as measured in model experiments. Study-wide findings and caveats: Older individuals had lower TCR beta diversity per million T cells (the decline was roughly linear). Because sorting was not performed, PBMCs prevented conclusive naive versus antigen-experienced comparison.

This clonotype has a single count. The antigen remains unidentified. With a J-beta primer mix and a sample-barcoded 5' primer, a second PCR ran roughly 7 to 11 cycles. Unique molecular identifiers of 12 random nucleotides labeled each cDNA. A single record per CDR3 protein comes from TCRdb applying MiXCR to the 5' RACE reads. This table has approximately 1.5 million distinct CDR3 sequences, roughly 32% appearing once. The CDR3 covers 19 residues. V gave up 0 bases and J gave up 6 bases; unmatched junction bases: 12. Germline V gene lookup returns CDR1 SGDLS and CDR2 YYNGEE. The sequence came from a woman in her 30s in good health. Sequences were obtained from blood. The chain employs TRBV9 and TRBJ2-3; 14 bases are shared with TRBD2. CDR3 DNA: TGTGCCAGCAGCGTAGGGTACCCGGGACTAGCGGGGGCCAGGGATACGCAGTATTTT. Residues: CASSVGYPGLAGARDTQYF.